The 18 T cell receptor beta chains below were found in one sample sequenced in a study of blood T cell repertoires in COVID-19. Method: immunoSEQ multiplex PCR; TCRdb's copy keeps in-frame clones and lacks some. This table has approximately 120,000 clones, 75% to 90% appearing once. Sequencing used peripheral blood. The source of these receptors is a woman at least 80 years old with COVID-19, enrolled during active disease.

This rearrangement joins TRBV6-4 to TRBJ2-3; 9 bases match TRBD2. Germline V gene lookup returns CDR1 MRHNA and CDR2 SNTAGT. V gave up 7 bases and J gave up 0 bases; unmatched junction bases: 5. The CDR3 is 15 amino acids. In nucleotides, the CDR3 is TGTGCCAGCACCGAGACTAGCGGAAGCACAGATACGCAGTATTTT. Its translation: CASTETSGSTDTQYF.

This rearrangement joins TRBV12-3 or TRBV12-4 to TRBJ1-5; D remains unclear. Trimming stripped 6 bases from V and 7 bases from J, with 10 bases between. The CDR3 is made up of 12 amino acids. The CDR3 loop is CASSQEGQPQHF. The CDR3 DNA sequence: TGTGCCAGCAGCCAGGAGGGCCAGCCCCAGCATTTT.

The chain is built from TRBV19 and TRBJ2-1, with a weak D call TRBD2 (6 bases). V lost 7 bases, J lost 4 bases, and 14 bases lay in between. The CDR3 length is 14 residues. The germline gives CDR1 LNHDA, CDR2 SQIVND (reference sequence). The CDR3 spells CASTDGGNYNEQFF. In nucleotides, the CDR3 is TGTGCCAGTACCGATGGGGGGAATTACAATGAGCAGTTCTTC.

Here the CDR3 reads CASSPTGTGNNEQFF. In nucleotides, the CDR3 is TGTGCCAGCTCACCGACCGGGACAGGTAACAATGAGCAGTTCTTC. The chain joins TRBV18 to TRBJ2-1; 8 bases are a match to TRBD1. With V trimmed by 3 bases and J by 5 bases, 6 bases remained unmatched. CDR1 and CDR2 (germline): KGHSH, LQKENI. The CDR3 loop spans 15 amino acids.

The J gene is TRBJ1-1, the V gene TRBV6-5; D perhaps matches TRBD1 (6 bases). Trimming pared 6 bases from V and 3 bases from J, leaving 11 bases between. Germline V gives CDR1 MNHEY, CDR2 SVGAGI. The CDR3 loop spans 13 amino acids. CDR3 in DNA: TGTGCCAGCAGACGGACAGTGGACACTGAAGCTTTCTTT. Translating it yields CASRRTVDTEAFF.

For the CDR3, the DNA is TGTGCCAGCAGCTTAGGGGCAGCGGGAGTCACAGATACGCAGTATTTT. This sequence encodes CASSLGAAGVTDTQYF. V gene TRBV7-6 combines with J gene TRBJ2-3; 8 bases align to TRBD2. The CDR3 runs 16 residues. J was trimmed by 2 bases and V by 1 base; bases with no gene match: 5. Germline CDR1 SGHVS, CDR2 FNYEAQ.

The CDR3 DNA sequence: TGTGCCAGCAGTGGACTAGGTCTGGCTGGGGCCAACGTCCTGACTTTC. Its protein product is CASSGLGLAGANVLTF. The chain recombines TRBV6-2 or TRBV6-3 with TRBJ2-6; 7 bases align to TRBD2. CDR1 is MNHEY and CDR2 is SVGEGT in the germline V gene. With 5 bases clipped from V and 2 bases from J, the junction kept 6 bases outside the gene matches. This CDR3 has 16 residues.

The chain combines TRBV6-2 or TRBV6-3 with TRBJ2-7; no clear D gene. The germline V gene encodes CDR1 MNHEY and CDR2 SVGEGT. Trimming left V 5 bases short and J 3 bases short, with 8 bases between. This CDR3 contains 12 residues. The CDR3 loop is CASSISGYEQYF. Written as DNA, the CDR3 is TGTGCCAGCAGTATCAGTGGCTACGAGCAGTACTTC.

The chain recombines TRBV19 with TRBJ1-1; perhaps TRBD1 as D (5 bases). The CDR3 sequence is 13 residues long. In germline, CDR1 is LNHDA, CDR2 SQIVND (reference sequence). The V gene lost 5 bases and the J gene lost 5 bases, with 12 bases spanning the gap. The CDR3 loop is CASSFSPGTEAFF. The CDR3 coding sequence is TGTGCCAGTAGTTTCAGTCCAGGGACTGAAGCTTTCTTT.

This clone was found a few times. The CDR3 protein is CASSHSTSTGELFF. CDR3 bases: TGTGCCAGCAGCCATTCGACAAGTACCGGGGAGCTGTTTTTT. V and J are TRBV4-2 and TRBJ2-2; D is undetermined. V was cut by 3 bases and J by 5 bases, with 10 bases left in between. The germline V gene encodes CDR1 LGHNA and CDR2 YNFKEQ. The CDR3 is made up of 14 amino acids.

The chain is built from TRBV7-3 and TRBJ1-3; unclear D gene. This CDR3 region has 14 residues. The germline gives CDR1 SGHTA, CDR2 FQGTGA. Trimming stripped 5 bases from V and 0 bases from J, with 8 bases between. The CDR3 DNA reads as TGTGCCAGCAGCCCGGTGATCTCTGGAAACACCATATATTTT. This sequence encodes CASSPVISGNTIYF.

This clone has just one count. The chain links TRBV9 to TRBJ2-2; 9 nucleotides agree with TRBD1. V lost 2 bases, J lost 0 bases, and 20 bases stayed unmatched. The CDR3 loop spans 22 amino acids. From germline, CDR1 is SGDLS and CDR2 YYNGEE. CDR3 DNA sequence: TGTGCCAGCAGCGTTTCCCCCTTGGGGGACAGGGAGAAATACGCGAACACCGGGGAGCTGTTTTTT. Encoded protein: CASSVSPLGDREKYANTGELFF.

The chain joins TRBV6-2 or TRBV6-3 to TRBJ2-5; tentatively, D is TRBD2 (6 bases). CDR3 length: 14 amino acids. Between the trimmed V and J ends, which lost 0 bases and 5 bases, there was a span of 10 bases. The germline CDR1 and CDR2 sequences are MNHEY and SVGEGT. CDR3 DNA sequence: TGTGCCAGCAGTTACTCCGGGGGTGGGGAGACCCAGTACTTC. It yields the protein CASSYSGGGETQYF.

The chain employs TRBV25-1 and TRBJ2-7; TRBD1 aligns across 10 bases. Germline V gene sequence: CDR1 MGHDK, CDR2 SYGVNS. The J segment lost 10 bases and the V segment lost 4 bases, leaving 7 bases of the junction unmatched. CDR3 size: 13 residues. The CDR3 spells CASSGRDRGFQYF. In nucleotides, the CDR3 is TGTGCCAGCAGTGGCCGGGACAGGGGTTTTCAGTACTTC.

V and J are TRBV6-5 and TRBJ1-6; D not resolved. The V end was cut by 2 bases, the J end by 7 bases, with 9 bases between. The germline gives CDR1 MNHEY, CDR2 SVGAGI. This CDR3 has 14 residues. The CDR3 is CASSYGGINSPLHF. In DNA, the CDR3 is TGTGCCAGCAGTTACGGAGGGATCAATTCACCCCTCCACTTT.

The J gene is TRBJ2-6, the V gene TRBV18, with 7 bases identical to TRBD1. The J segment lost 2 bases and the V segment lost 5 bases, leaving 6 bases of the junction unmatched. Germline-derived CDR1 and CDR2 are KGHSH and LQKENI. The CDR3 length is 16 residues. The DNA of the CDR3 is TGTGCCAGCTCAACCAGACAGGGTGCTGGGGCCAACGTCCTGACTTTC. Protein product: CASSTRQGAGANVLTF.

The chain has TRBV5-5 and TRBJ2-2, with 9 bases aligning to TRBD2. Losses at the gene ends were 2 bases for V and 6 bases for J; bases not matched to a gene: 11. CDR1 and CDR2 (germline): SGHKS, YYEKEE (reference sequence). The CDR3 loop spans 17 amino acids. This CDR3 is CASSFSGSGVSSGELFF. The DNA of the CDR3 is TGTGCCAGCAGCTTTAGCGGGAGCGGGGTTTCGTCCGGGGAGCTGTTTTTT.

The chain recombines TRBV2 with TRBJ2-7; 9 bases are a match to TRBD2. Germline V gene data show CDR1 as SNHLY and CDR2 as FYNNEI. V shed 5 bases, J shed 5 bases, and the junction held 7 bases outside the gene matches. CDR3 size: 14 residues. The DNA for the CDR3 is TGTGCCAGCAGTTGGGGCGGGAGGGCCAACGAGCAGTACTTC. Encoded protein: CASSWGGRANEQYF.